This TCR beta chain was identified in a study of OX40 agonist ivuxolimab in advanced cancers. The wider study: Three patients responded partially, comprising one with hepatocellular carcinoma and two with cutaneous melanoma. The study's findings and limits: By week 6 at 0.1 to 3.0 mg/kg, blood CD4+ and CD8+ T cells had expanded clonally. Expanded clones were, on average, more numerous among CD8+ T cells than CD4+.

The table came from immunoSEQ multiplex PCR; TCRdb's copy has only in-frame clones and leaves some out. The sample lists roughly 55,000 clones; 80% were seen once. This clone was picked up a small number of times. Its antigen is not identified. The source was CD4+ or CD8+ T cells sorted from blood, collected in a trial of the OX40 agonist ivuxolimab. The receptor comes from an adult with an advanced solid tumor such as melanoma, head and neck, liver or kidney cancer.

The chain's CDR3 is CASRTVAGTQYF. The DNA of the CDR3 is TGTGCCAGCAGGACCGTTGCCGGGACCCAGTACTTC. The chain is built from TRBV28 and TRBJ2-5; D call uncertain. Germline CDR1 and CDR2: MDHEN and SYDVKM. V lost 6 bases and J lost 7, with 12 bases in between. CDR3 size: 12 residues.